These 12 T cell receptor beta chains share one sample of origin, sequenced in a study of cytotoxic CD8 clonotypes in ibrutinib-treated CLL. Libraries were prepared by immunoSEQ multiplex PCR; TCRdb keeps only in-frame clonotypes and omits some of them. Found here are about 130,000 clones, 80% to 90% of them singletons; the top ten hold about 2.1%. The material sequenced was PBMCs, taken after 24 months of ibrutinib treatment. The receptors here all came from a human donor with chronic lymphocytic leukemia.

The rearrangement joins TRBV5-6 to TRBJ2-3; 8 nucleotides agree with TRBD1. The ends lost 3 bases at V and 2 bases at J; junction bases unmatched: 5. The CDR3 is 15 residues long. Germline assignment: CDR1 SGHDT and CDR2 YYEEEE. The CDR3 DNA is TGTGCCAGCAGCTGGGGGGACAGGTTCACAGATACGCAGTATTTT. It translates to CASSWGDRFTDTQYF.

The chain links TRBV27 to TRBJ2-3; 9 positions agree with TRBD2. The CDR3 sequence is 14 residues long. The germline V gene has CDR1 MNHEY and CDR2 SMNVEV (reference sequence). After removal of 6 bases from V and 6 bases from J, the junction contained 7 bases not matched to a gene. CDR3: CASRFRSGRDTQYF. In DNA, the CDR3 is TGTGCCAGCAGATTCAGGAGCGGGAGGGATACGCAGTATTTT.

Only a few counts were recorded for this clone. The chain is built from TRBV6-1 and TRBJ2-7; 7 nucleotides line up with TRBD1. From germline, CDR1 is MNHNS and CDR2 SASEGT. The CDR3 runs to 14 residues. V trimming: 5 bases; J trimming: 1 base; junction bases outside the gene matches: 5. CDR3: CASSRAGGSYEQYF. The CDR3, as DNA: TGTGCCAGCAGTCGGGCAGGGGGTTCCTACGAGCAGTACTTC.

This rearrangement joins TRBV7-8 to TRBJ2-5; D is undetermined. The CDR3 is 14 residues long. The germline V gene has CDR1 SGHVS and CDR2 FQNEAQ. Trimming removed 1 base at V and 4 bases at J, with 10 bases between. CDR3 protein: CASSLETVRETQYF. As DNA, the CDR3 is TGTGCCAGCAGCTTAGAAACGGTTAGAGAGACCCAGTACTTC.

This rearrangement joins TRBV7-3 to TRBJ2-3, with no clear D. Between the trimmed V and J ends, which lost 5 bases and 6 bases, there was a span of 12 bases. The CDR3 is 13 amino acids. Per the germline V gene, CDR1 is SGHTA and CDR2 is FQGTGA. The CDR3 DNA is TGTGCCAGCAGCCCCCAGGCTCCGGATACGCAGTATTTT. This sequence encodes CASSPQAPDTQYF.

The J gene is TRBJ2-1, the V gene TRBV7-6, with a tentative D call TRBD1 (5 bases). This CDR3 contains 15 residues. CDR1 and CDR2 from the germline V gene are SGHVS and FNYEAQ. Trimming removed 0 bases from V and 7 bases from J, with 13 bases in between. This CDR3 reads CASSLAGPLWNEQFF. In DNA, the CDR3 is TGTGCCAGCAGCTTAGCGGGGCCCCTGTGGAATGAGCAGTTCTTC.

This rearrangement joins TRBV5-4 to TRBJ2-3; possibly TRBD2 for D (6 bases). V lost 5 bases and J 0 bases, leaving 7 bases between the germline ends. The V gene's germline CDR1 is SGHNT and CDR2 YYREEE (reference sequence). The CDR3 length is 13 residues. This chain's CDR3 is CASSGGSTDTQYF. For the CDR3, the DNA is TGTGCCAGCAGTGGGGGGAGCACAGATACGCAGTATTTT.

This clone was observed a few times. The chain employs TRBV7-9 and TRBJ1-1; 7 bases fit TRBD1. This CDR3 has 13 amino acids. Germline V lookup: CDR1 SEHNR, CDR2 FQNEAQ (reference sequence). The trim removed 3 bases at V and 4 bases at J, leaving 2 bases unmatched. The CDR3 bases are TGTGCCAGCAGCTTGGACAGGACCACTGAAGCTTTCTTT. Protein product: CASSLDRTTEAFF.

The V gene is TRBV7-9, the J gene TRBJ2-1; the D is unclear. The CDR3 length is 15 residues. In germline, CDR1 is SEHNR, CDR2 FQNEAQ (reference sequence). V was pared by 5 bases and J by 6 bases, with 17 bases between. The CDR3 spells CASSPPFRLGNEQFF. DNA for the CDR3: TGTGCCAGCAGCCCGCCTTTCAGGTTAGGCAATGAGCAGTTCTTC.

The V gene is TRBV10-3, the J gene TRBJ2-2; 15 nucleotides align to TRBD2. The length of the CDR3 is 18 residues. Germline values: CDR1 ENHRY, CDR2 SYGVKD. V trimming: 4 bases; J trimming: 1 base; junction bases outside the gene matches: 4. The CDR3 loop is CAISGTSGGARNTGELFF. The CDR3 DNA reads as TGTGCCATCAGTGGGACTAGCGGGGGGGCCCGGAACACCGGGGAGCTGTTTTTT.

The CDR3, as DNA: TGTGCCAGCAGCGCCCCTTGGGGGCAGGGATCCAATGAGCAGTTCTTC. Translating gives CASSAPWGQGSNEQFF. The chain is built from TRBV7-2 and TRBJ2-1; D is possibly TRBD1 (6 bases). The CDR3 spans 16 residues. Trimming removed 5 bases from V and 6 bases from J, with 20 bases in between. Germline CDR1 reads SGHTA; CDR2 reads FQGNSA.

V gene TRBV11-2 combines with J gene TRBJ2-2; the match to TRBD2 covers 7 bases. V was pared by 5 bases and J by 7 bases, with 7 bases of the junction left unmatched. Per germline, CDR1 SGHAT and CDR2 FQNNGV. CDR3 length equals 14 residues. CDR3 amino acids: CASSTWTRDGELFF. CDR3 nucleotide sequence: TGTGCCAGCAGCACCTGGACTAGAGACGGGGAGCTGTTTTTT.